A selection of T cell receptor beta chains follows, all from one sample in a study of T cells in Graves' hyperthyroidism and ophthalmopathy. TCRdb redid the calling of the multiplex PCR reads with MiXCR, one entry per CDR3 protein. The table records 250,000 to 300,000 distinct CDR3 sequences, around 19% of them present only once. Sequenced: blood. These receptor sequences come from a man in his fifties or sixties with Graves' ophthalmopathy. CDR3s include the opening cysteine and the closing phenylalanine or tryptophan. A D gene is named only where the DNA matches it firmly. A row's size may be missing; if present it is once, few, many or a size class.

CDR3,DNA,D,size,J,V
CASSHSSGGLAYNEQFF,TGTGCCAGCAGCCACTCCTCAGGGGGGCTTGCCTACAATGAGCAGTTCTTC,NA,many,TRBJ2-1,TRBV7-2
CSAWDSLWDEQFF,TGCAGTGCATGGGACAGCCTTTGGGATGAGCAGTTCTTC,TRBD1,NA,TRBJ2-1,TRBV20-1
CASSLAAGVGNEQFF,TGTGCCAGCAGCTTGGCAGCGGGAGTCGGCAATGAGCAGTTCTTC,TRBD2,few,TRBJ2-1,TRBV5-6
CASSGPWGNQPQHF,TGTGCCAGCAGTGGGCCTTGGGGCAATCAGCCCCAGCATTTT,NA,many,TRBJ1-5,TRBV12-3/TRBV12-4
CASSSTANSPLHF,TGTGCCAGCAGCTCAACAGCTAATTCACCCCTCCACTTT,NA,many,TRBJ1-6,TRBV7-9
CASSLDGAGNTQYF,TGTGCCAGCAGCTTAGATGGGGCCGGGAATACGCAGTATTTT,NA,many,TRBJ2-3,TRBV11-2
CASSYSKLRSSYEQYF,TGTGCCAGCAGTTACTCGAAGTTGCGGAGCTCCTACGAGCAGTACTTC,NA,NA,TRBJ2-7,TRBV6-5
CAVEGSGGEQYF,TGTGCCGTGGAAGGGAGCGGGGGCGAGCAGTACTTC,TRBD2,many,TRBJ2-7,TRBV6-1
CASSLGTGRTGELFF,TGTGCCAGCAGCCTTGGGACAGGGCGCACCGGGGAGCTGTTTTTT,TRBD1,NA,TRBJ2-2,TRBV9
CAWRATATRHGYTF,TGTGCCTGGAGGGCTACAGCCACCCGGCATGGCTACACCTTC,NA,few,TRBJ1-2,TRBV30
CSAKVAASLYEQYF,TGCAGTGCTAAGGTAGCAGCGTCCTTGTACGAGCAGTACTTC,NA,many,TRBJ2-7,TRBV20-1
CASSRTQGAGQPQHF,TGTGCCAGCAGCCGAACTCAGGGCGCCGGTCAGCCCCAGCATTTT,NA,few,TRBJ1-5,TRBV3-1
CATSDSFSGTSYNEQFF,TGTGCCACCAGTGATTCCTTTAGCGGGACCTCCTACAATGAGCAGTTCTTC,TRBD2,many,TRBJ2-1,TRBV24-1
CATSDATSGITYNEQFF,TGTGCCACCAGTGACGCGACTAGCGGGATTACCTACAATGAGCAGTTCTTC,TRBD2,many,TRBJ2-1,TRBV24-1
CASSQDQSGNTEAFF,TGTGCCAGCAGCCAAGATCAATCTGGCAACACTGAAGCTTTCTTT,NA,NA,TRBJ1-1,TRBV4-2
CASSSGTGSGANVLTF,TGTGCCAGCAGCTCTGGGACGGGTTCTGGGGCCAACGTCCTGACTTTC,NA,few,TRBJ2-6,TRBV12-3/TRBV12-4
CASSFPREGAPTDTQYF,TGTGCCAGCAGTTTCCCCAGGGAGGGGGCGCCTACAGATACGCAGTATTTT,NA,many,TRBJ2-3,TRBV28
CASSPLGAVQETQYF,TGTGCCAGCTCACCACTAGGGGCAGTCCAAGAGACCCAGTACTTC,NA,many,TRBJ2-5,TRBV18
CSARGLAVPNTGELFF,TGCAGTGCTAGAGGACTAGCGGTACCGAACACCGGGGAGCTGTTTTTT,TRBD2,NA,TRBJ2-2,TRBV20-1
CASSVGTLGQNEQFF,TGTGCCAGCAGCGTAGGGACCCTTGGGCAAAATGAGCAGTTCTTC,NA,many,TRBJ2-1,TRBV9
CASSLVGTGNTEAFF,TGTGCCAGCAGCTTAGTCGGTACAGGGAACACTGAAGCTTTCTTT,NA,NA,TRBJ1-1,TRBV7-9
CSATNWDRGYEQYF,TGCAGTGCTACCAACTGGGACAGGGGTTACGAGCAGTACTTC,TRBD1,many,TRBJ2-7,TRBV20-1
CASSEDRGRGETQYF,TGTGCCAGCAGTGAAGATCGGGGCCGCGGAGAGACCCAGTACTTC,NA,many,TRBJ2-5,TRBV2
CASSLGTEQFF,TGTGCCAGCAGCCTCGGGACAGAGCAGTTCTTC,NA,many,TRBJ2-1,TRBV7-3
CASSQDMALPTEAFF,TGTGCCAGCAGCCAAGATATGGCACTTCCCACTGAAGCTTTCTTT,NA,many,TRBJ1-1,TRBV3-1
CASGPGTSHEQYF,TGCGCCAGCGGCCCCGGGACTAGCCACGAGCAGTACTTC,TRBD2,NA,TRBJ2-7,TRBV5-1
CASVAGGPREQFF,TGTGCCAGCGTAGCGGGAGGGCCGCGCGAGCAGTTCTTC,TRBD2,NA,TRBJ2-1,TRBV28
CASSPAGGGYTF,TGTGCCAGCAGCCCAGCGGGCGGTGGCTACACCTTC,NA,few,TRBJ1-2,TRBV7-2
CAWARTNTGELFF,TGTGCCTGGGCCCGGACGAACACCGGGGAGCTGTTTTTT,NA,many,TRBJ2-2,TRBV30
CAWSKQGWSTEAFF,TGTGCCTGGAGCAAACAGGGGTGGAGCACTGAAGCTTTCTTT,TRBD1,many,TRBJ1-1,TRBV30
CASTIGGGRYNEQFF,TGTGCCAGCACCATAGGTGGGGGGCGGTACAATGAGCAGTTCTTC,NA,NA,TRBJ2-1,TRBV5-4
CSATPPGANVLTF,TGCAGTGCTACCCCCCCTGGGGCCAACGTCCTGACTTTC,NA,few,TRBJ2-6,TRBV20-1
CASRTSGRSHTGELFF,TGTGCCAGCCGGACTAGCGGGAGGTCCCACACCGGGGAGCTGTTTTTT,TRBD2,NA,TRBJ2-2,TRBV28
CATGRERSYEQYF,TGTGCCACCGGTCGGGAGAGGTCCTACGAGCAGTACTTC,NA,NA,TRBJ2-7,TRBV6-1
CASSQVLVGKIGELFF,TGCGCCAGCAGCCAAGTATTAGTGGGAAAGATCGGGGAGCTGTTTTTT,NA,NA,TRBJ2-2,TRBV4-1
CASSFLGLALVDTQYF,TGTGCCAGCAGCTTCCTGGGACTAGCCCTCGTAGATACGCAGTATTTT,TRBD2,many,TRBJ2-3,TRBV7-8
CSASKGDEEKLFF,TGCAGTGCTAGTAAGGGAGATGAAGAAAAACTGTTTTTT,NA,few,TRBJ1-4,TRBV20-1
CATSDPASGRAGEQFF,TGTGCCACCAGTGACCCCGCTAGCGGGAGGGCCGGGGAGCAGTTCTTC,TRBD2,many,TRBJ2-1,TRBV24-1
CASSPGGEVWGTGELFF,TGTGCCAGCAGCCCTGGGGGCGAGGTGTGGGGCACCGGGGAGCTGTTTTTT,NA,many,TRBJ2-2,TRBV7-2
CASSQPGGTGELFF,TGTGCCAGCAGCCAACCGGGGGGCACCGGGGAGCTGTTTTTT,TRBD2,few,TRBJ2-2,TRBV14